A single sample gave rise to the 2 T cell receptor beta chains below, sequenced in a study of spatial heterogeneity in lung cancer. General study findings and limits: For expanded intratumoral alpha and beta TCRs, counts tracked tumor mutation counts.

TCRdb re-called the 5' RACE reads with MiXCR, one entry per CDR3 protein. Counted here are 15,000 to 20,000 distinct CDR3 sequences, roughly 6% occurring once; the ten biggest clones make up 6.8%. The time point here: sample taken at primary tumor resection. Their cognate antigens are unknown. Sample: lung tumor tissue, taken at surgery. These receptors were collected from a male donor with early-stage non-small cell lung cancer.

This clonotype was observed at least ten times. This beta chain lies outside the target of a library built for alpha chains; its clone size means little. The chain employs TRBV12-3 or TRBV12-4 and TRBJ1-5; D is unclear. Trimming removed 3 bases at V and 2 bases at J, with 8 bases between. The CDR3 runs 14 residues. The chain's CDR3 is CASSFDGGNQPQHF. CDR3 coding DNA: TGTGCCAGCAGTTTCGACGGCGGCAATCAGCCCCAGCATTTT.

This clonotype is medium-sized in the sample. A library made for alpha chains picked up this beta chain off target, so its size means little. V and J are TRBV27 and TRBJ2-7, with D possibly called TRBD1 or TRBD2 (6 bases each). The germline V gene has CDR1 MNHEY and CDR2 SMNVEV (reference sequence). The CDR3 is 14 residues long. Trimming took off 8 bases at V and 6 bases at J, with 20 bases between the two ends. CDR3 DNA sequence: TGTGCCAGCGCTGGAGGGGGAGCCCTACTCGAGCAGTACTTC. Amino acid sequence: CASAGGGALLEQYF.